These T cell receptor beta chains were read from a single sample in a study of Ad26.COV2.S vaccination and SARS-CoV-2 variants. The data were produced by immunoSEQ multiplex PCR, yet TCRdb's version contains in-frame clones alone and is incomplete. The profile shows roughly 500,000 clones, 87% of them singletons. The sample was peripheral blood, taken in a trial of Ad26.COV2.S vaccine versus placebo. The receptor set was obtained from a person aged 18-60 years who received the Ad26.COV2.S COVID-19 vaccine or a placebo. The CDR3 runs from the conserved cysteine through the conserved F or W. Fields, in order: clone size, CDR3 length, D gene, J gene, V gene, CDR3 DNA, CDR3 protein. The D gene is left open where the match is weak. Size values are once, few and many counts, or a class for expanded clones, and some rows have none.

size: .
length: 13
D: TRBD1
J: TRBJ1-2
V: TRBV12-5
DNA: TGTGCTAGTGGTTTTGGAGGGGGCGGTGGCTACACCTTC
CDR3: CASGFGGGGGYTF

size: .
length: 18
D: TRBD2
J: TRBJ2-1
V: TRBV24-1
DNA: TGTGCCACCAGCTCTCCTCGGGCCCAGCGGGAGTCCTACAATGAGCAGTTCTTC
CDR3: CATSSPRAQRESYNEQFF

size: .
length: 11
D: .
J: TRBJ1-5
V: TRBV20-1
DNA: TGCAGTGCTAGGGCCATGGGGCCCCAGCATTTT
CDR3: CSARAMGPQHF

size: .
length: 14
D: .
J: TRBJ1-2
V: TRBV3-1/TRBV3-2
DNA: TGTGCCAGCAGCCAACGGGGGGGTCCGTATGGCTACACCTTC
CDR3: CASSQRGGPYGYTF

size: .
length: 14
D: .
J: TRBJ2-5
V: TRBV5-6
DNA: TGTGCCAGCAGCTATGGACTGGGGGGCTGGACCCAGTACTTC
CDR3: CASSYGLGGWTQYF

size: .
length: 17
D: TRBD2
J: TRBJ2-6
V: TRBV3-1/TRBV3-2
DNA: TGTGCCAGCAGCCAACTAGCGGGAGGTAATGGGGCCAACGTCCTGACTTTC
CDR3: CASSQLAGGNGANVLTF

size: .
length: 16
D: .
J: TRBJ2-1
V: TRBV5-1
DNA: TGCGCCAGCAGATGGGGCTTAAGGGGGACCTACAATGAGCAGTTCTTC
CDR3: CASRWGLRGTYNEQFF

size: .
length: 16
D: .
J: TRBJ1-2
V: TRBV6-5
DNA: TGTGCCAGCAGTTACTCCTTGGGGGGAAGGTCCTATGGCTACACCTTC
CDR3: CASSYSLGGRSYGYTF

size: .
length: 18
D: TRBD2
J: TRBJ2-5
V: TRBV7-2
DNA: TGTGCCAGCACCCTCCCCGGGATCGGGAGGGAACTCCAAGAGACCCAGTACTTC
CDR3: CASTLPGIGRELQETQYF

size: .
length: 14
D: TRBD1
J: TRBJ2-7
V: TRBV4-3
DNA: TGCGCCAGCAGCCAATCGACAGGGACCCACGAGCAGTACTTC
CDR3: CASSQSTGTHEQYF

size: .
length: 17
D: .
J: TRBJ1-2
V: TRBV27
DNA: TGTGCCAGCAGTTTATCCCTTCGGGGGCGCGAGTCAAGTGGCTACACCTTC
CDR3: CASSLSLRGRESSGYTF

size: few
length: 14
D: .
J: TRBJ2-7
V: TRBV28
DNA: TGTGCCAGCACCCCGTTGGGGGGACCCTACGAGCAGTACTTC
CDR3: CASTPLGGPYEQYF

size: .
length: 14
D: .
J: TRBJ2-1
V: TRBV7-2
DNA: TGTGCCAGCAGTTCCCCGGCAGGGTATAATGAGCAGTTCTTC
CDR3: CASSSPAGYNEQFF

size: .
length: 13
D: TRBD1
J: TRBJ2-7
V: TRBV30
DNA: TGTGCCTGGAACCGGGACAGGGCCTACGAGCAGTACTTC
CDR3: CAWNRDRAYEQYF

size: few
length: 13
D: .
J: TRBJ2-2
V: TRBV11-1
DNA: TGTGCCAGCAGCCTACAGGAGACCGGGGAGCTGTTTTTT
CDR3: CASSLQETGELFF

size: .
length: 15
D: .
J: TRBJ1-1
V: TRBV10-3
DNA: TGTGCCATCAGTGAAAGAGAGATTAGTAACACTGAAGCTTTCTTT
CDR3: CAISEREISNTEAFF

size: .
length: 15
D: TRBD1
J: TRBJ1-1
V: TRBV29-1
DNA: TGCAGCGTCAGACAGGGAATAGCGTTGAGTTCTGAAGCTTTCTTT
CDR3: CSVRQGIALSSEAFF

size: .
length: 12
D: .
J: TRBJ2-7
V: TRBV5-6
DNA: TGTGCCAGCAGCTTGTCCCTCTACGAGCAGTACTTC
CDR3: CASSLSLYEQYF

size: .
length: 11
D: .
J: TRBJ2-4
V: TRBV20-1
DNA: TGCAGTGCTAGGCGGGCAGGGATTCAGTACTTC
CDR3: CSARRAGIQYF

size: .
length: 15
D: TRBD1
J: TRBJ2-7
V: TRBV5-4
DNA: TGTGCCAGCAGCAATGGACAGGGTGTATCCTACGAGCAGTACTTC
CDR3: CASSNGQGVSYEQYF

size: .
length: 16
D: TRBD1
J: TRBJ2-7
V: TRBV7-2
DNA: TGTGCCAGCAGCTTAGAGGCCGGGACAGGCTCCTACGAGCAGTACTTC
CDR3: CASSLEAGTGSYEQYF

size: .
length: 11
D: .
J: TRBJ1-2
V: TRBV19
DNA: TGTGCCAGTAGTAGGGGAGGGACCTACACCTTC
CDR3: CASSRGGTYTF

size: once
length: 16
D: .
J: TRBJ1-5
V: TRBV28
DNA: TGTGCCAGCAGTCCCTCCGGGGGAGTGGGCAATCAGCCCCAGCATTTT
CDR3: CASSPSGGVGNQPQHF

size: .
length: 18
D: .
J: TRBJ2-2
V: TRBV15
DNA: TGTGCCACCAGCAGAGACAGGGGTGGGTGGCTAAACGCCGGGGAGCTGTTTTTT
CDR3: CATSRDRGGWLNAGELFF

size: .
length: 15
D: .
J: TRBJ1-1
V: TRBV4-3
DNA: TGCGCCAGCAGCCAAGCTTGGGCAGTAACGACTGAAGCTTTCTTT
CDR3: CASSQAWAVTTEAFF

size: .
length: 15
D: TRBD1
J: TRBJ1-6
V: TRBV10-3
DNA: TGTGCCATCAACCACAACAGGGGGGCGGATTCACCCCTCCACTTT
CDR3: CAINHNRGADSPLHF

size: .
length: 13
D: .
J: TRBJ2-2
V: TRBV7-9
DNA: TGTGCCAGCAGCTTACAATCCACCGGGGAGCTGTTTTTT
CDR3: CASSLQSTGELFF

size: .
length: 14
D: .
J: TRBJ1-6
V: TRBV6-5
DNA: TGTGCCAGCAGTTACTCGCATGGCCTCTTTCCCCTCCACTTT
CDR3: CASSYSHGLFPLHF

size: .
length: 16
D: TRBD2
J: TRBJ2-3
V: TRBV2
DNA: TGTGCCAGCAGTGCAGGTCGCGGGAGTTGGGCAGATACGCAGTATTTT
CDR3: CASSAGRGSWADTQYF

size: .
length: 17
D: .
J: TRBJ2-7
V: TRBV27
DNA: TGTGCCAGCAGTTTAGGGGTTGCCGACAACCTATTATACGAGCAGTACTTC
CDR3: CASSLGVADNLLYEQYF

size: few
length: 17
D: .
J: TRBJ2-7
V: TRBV4-3
DNA: TGCGCCAGCAGCCAAGATTTTGGGGCGGGCATGGCCTACGAGCAGTACTTC
CDR3: CASSQDFGAGMAYEQYF

size: .
length: 17
D: TRBD2
J: TRBJ2-2
V: TRBV5-4
DNA: TGTGCCAGCAGCCTGCAAGGACTAGCGGGAGGGTCGGTAGAGCTGTTTTTT
CDR3: CASSLQGLAGGSVELFF

size: .
length: 17
D: TRBD2
J: TRBJ2-2
V: TRBV18
DNA: TGTGCCAGCTCACCGCTTCTAGCGGGAGGCCATACCGGGGAGCTGTTTTTT
CDR3: CASSPLLAGGHTGELFF

size: .
length: 14
D: .
J: TRBJ2-1
V: TRBV9
DNA: TGTGCCAGCAGCGTAGGGGGCTTCTACAATGAGCAGTTCTTC
CDR3: CASSVGGFYNEQFF

size: few
length: 15
D: TRBD2
J: TRBJ2-7
V: TRBV9
DNA: TGTGCCAGCAGCGTAATTCTAGCGGGAGTACGCGAGCAGTACTTC
CDR3: CASSVILAGVREQYF

size: .
length: 13
D: .
J: TRBJ2-1
V: TRBV27
DNA: TGTGCCAGCAGTTTCATAGCGGCAAATGAGCAGTTCTTC
CDR3: CASSFIAANEQFF

size: .
length: 15
D: TRBD1
J: TRBJ1-4
V: TRBV10-3
DNA: TGTGCCATCAGTGCGGGGGCAGGGGGTGCTGAAAAACTGTTTTTT
CDR3: CAISAGAGGAEKLFF

size: .
length: 17
D: TRBD1
J: TRBJ2-6
V: TRBV5-1
DNA: TGCGCCAGCAGCCCCGGGACAGGACCTTCTGGGGCCAACGTCCTGACTTTC
CDR3: CASSPGTGPSGANVLTF

size: few
length: 13
D: TRBD2
J: TRBJ2-3
V: TRBV29-1
DNA: TGCAGCGCTTCCCTAGCGGGAGTAGATACGCAGTATTTT
CDR3: CSASLAGVDTQYF

size: .
length: 14
D: .
J: TRBJ2-2
V: TRBV18
DNA: TGTGCCAGCTCCCTAACAGCAAACACCGGGGAGCTGTTTTTT
CDR3: CASSLTANTGELFF